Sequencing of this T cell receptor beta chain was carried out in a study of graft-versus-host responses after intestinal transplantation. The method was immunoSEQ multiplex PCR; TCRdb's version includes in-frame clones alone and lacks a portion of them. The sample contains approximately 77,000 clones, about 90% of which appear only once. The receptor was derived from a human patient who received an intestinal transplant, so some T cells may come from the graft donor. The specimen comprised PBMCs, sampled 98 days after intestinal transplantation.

CDR3 DNA sequence: TGCGCCAGCAGCTTGGCAGACCTGAACACTGAAGCTTTCTTT. Translated, it gives CASSLADLNTEAFF. The chain carries TRBV5-1 and TRBJ1-1; D gene unclear. The V and J ends lost 0 bases and 0 bases respectively, with 6 bases between them. The CDR3 runs 14 residues. Germline V gene data show CDR1 as SGHRS and CDR2 as YFSETQ.